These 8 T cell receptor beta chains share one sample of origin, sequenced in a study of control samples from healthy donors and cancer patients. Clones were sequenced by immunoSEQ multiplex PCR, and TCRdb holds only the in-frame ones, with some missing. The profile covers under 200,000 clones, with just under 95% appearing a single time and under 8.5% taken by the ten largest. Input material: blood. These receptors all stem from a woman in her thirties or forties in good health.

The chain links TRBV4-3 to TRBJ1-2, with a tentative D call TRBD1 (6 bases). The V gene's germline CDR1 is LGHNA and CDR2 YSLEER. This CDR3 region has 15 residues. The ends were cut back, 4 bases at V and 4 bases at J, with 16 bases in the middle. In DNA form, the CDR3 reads TGCGCCAGCAGCCGAGGGGACACTGGCTCCTATGGCTACACCTTC. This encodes CASSRGDTGSYGYTF.

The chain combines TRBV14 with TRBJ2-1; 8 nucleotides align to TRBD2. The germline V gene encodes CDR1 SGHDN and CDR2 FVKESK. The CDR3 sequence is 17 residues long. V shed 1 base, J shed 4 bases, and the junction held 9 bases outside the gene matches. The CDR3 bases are TGTGCCAGCAGCCAAGGGTGGTGGCGGGGGGCTTACAATGAGCAGTTCTTC. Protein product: CASSQGWWRGAYNEQFF.

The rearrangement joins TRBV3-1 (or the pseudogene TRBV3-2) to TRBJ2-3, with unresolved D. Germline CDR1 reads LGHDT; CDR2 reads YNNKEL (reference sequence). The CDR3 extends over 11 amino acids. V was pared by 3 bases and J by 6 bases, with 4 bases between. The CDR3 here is CASSHRDTQYF. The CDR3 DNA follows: TGTGCCAGCAGCCACCGGGATACGCAGTATTTT.

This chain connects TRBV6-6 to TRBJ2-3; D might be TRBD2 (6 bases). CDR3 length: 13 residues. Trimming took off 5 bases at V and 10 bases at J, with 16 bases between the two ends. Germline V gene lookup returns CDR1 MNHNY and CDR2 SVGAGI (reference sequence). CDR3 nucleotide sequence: TGTGCCAGCAGTGGCTCTAGGACGGGGGCGCAGTATTTT. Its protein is CASSGSRTGAQYF.

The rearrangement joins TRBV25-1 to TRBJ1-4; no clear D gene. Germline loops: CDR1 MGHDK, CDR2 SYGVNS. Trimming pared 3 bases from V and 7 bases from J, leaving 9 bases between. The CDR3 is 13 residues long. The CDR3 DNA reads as TGTGCCAGCAGTGAGTTTGGGTTTGAAAAACTGTTTTTT. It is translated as CASSEFGFEKLFF. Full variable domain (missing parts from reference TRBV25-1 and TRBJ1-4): EADIYQTPRYLVIGTGKKITLECSQTMGHDKMYWYQQDPGMELHLIHYSYGVNSTEKGDLSSESTVSRIRTEHFPLTLESARPSHTSQYLCASSEFGFEKLFFGSGTQLSVL.

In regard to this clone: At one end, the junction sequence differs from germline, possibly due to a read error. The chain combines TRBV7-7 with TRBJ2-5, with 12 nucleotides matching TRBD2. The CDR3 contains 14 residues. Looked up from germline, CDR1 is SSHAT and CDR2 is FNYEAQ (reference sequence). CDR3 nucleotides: TGTGCTAGCAGCTCGGGACTAGCGGGAGAGACCCAGTACTTC. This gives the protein CASSSGLAGETQYF. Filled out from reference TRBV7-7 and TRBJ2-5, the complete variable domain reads GAGVSQSPRYKVTKRGQDVTLRCDPISSHATLYWYQQALGQGPEFLTYFNYEAQPDKSGLPSDRFSAERPEGSISTLTIQRTEQRDSAMYRCASSSGLAGETQYFGPGTRLLVL.

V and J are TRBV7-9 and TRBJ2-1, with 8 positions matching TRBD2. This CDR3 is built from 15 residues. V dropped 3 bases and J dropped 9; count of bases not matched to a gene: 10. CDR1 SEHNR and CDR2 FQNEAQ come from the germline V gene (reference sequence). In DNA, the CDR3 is TGTGCCAGCAGCTTTAAATTCGCGGGAGGAGGTGAGCAGTTCTTC. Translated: CASSFKFAGGGEQFF.

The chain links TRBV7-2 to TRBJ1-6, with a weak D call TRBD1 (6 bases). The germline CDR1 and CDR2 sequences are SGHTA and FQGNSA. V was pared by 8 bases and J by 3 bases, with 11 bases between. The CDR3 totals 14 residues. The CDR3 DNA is TGTGCCAGCTGGCACAGGGACTATAATTCACCCCTCCACTTT. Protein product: CASWHRDYNSPLHF.